This record looks at one TCR beta chain sequence and its context. Antigen unknown. The CDR3 runs to 17 residues. CDR1 is SEHNR, CDR2 FQNEAQ, per germline (reference sequence). V was cut by 5 bases and J by 4 bases, with 21 bases left in between. These data are taken from a study of shared clonotypes between healthy human individuals. About the study: Per donor, three plates held CD4 naive cells, three held CD4 memory, two held CD8 naive and one held CD8 memory.

Notes on the study in general: Compared with memory subsets, naive subsets generally had larger estimated richness.

Per the original methods: Filtering differed because ImmunoSEQ produced junction-only sequences that carried no quality scores. Assay: immunoSEQ multiplex PCR; the TCRdb copy retains only in-frame clones and omits some. V and J calls and clone size follow that table, whereas D and trimming were derived from the DNA. The table records 1 million to 1.3 million clones, more than 75% of them present only once. The rearrangement uses TRBV7-9 and TRBJ2-1; D may be TRBD1 (7 bases). The sample comprised memory CD4+ T cells from PBMCs. The subset denotes: CD45RA-negative fraction. This sequence originates from a man younger than 30 in good health. Some clones in this sample may be carry-over from other donors' samples. As DNA, the CDR3 is TGTGCCAGCAGCCTACACGCAACAGGGGACTCTTACAATGAGCAGTTCTTC. Protein: CASSLHATGDSYNEQFF. Looking up the rest from reference TRBV7-9 and TRBJ2-1 gives the full variable domain: DTGVSQNPRHKITKRGQNVTFRCDPISEHNRLYWYRQTLGQGPEFLTYFQNEAQLEKSRLLSDRFSAERPKGSFSTLEIQRTEQGDSAMYLCASSLHATGDSYNEQFFGPGTRLTVL.